Listed here are 12 T cell receptor beta chains from one sample, sequenced in a study of cytomegalovirus exposure and HLA in healthy donors. The PCR used 60 Vbeta and 13 Jbeta primers. TCRdb's copy holds only in-frame clones and misses some; the assay was immunoSEQ multiplex PCR. The sample records under 200,000 clones, about 77% being singletons. Sequences were obtained from PBMCs. The source of these receptors is a woman aged 25 to 39 in good health and CMV-seropositive.

The CDR3 loop reads CASSLIFLKDRANEQFF. The CDR3 nucleotides read TGTGCCAGCAGCTTAATCTTCCTCAAAGACAGGGCGAATGAGCAGTTCTTC. The rearrangement joins TRBV7-6 to TRBJ2-1; 7 bases map to TRBD1. Trimming at V came to 2 bases and at J to 7 bases, leaving 14 bases not matched to a gene. Per germline, CDR1 SGHVS and CDR2 FNYEAQ. The CDR3 is 17 residues long.

This clone has only a few counts. V usage is TRBV6-1 and J usage is TRBJ1-1; D possibly corresponds to TRBD1 (5 bases). The germline V gene encodes CDR1 MNHNS and CDR2 SASEGT. The CDR3 extends over 14 amino acids. V shed 8 bases and J shed 9 bases, with 22 bases lying between them. For the CDR3, the DNA is TGTGCCAGCCTTGAACGGCAGGGCGGTTCCCAAGCTTTCTTT. This gives the protein CASLERQGGSQAFF.

The V and J genes are TRBV6-5 and TRBJ1-5; D is unclear. The CDR3 loop spans 13 amino acids. The germline V gene has CDR1 MNHEY and CDR2 SVGAGI. V gave up 0 bases and J gave up 6 bases, with 6 bases separating them. The CDR3: CASSYSSIQPQHF. CDR3 DNA: TGTGCCAGCAGTTACTCGAGTATTCAGCCCCAGCATTTT.

The V call is TRBV5-4, the J call TRBJ2-7, with 7 bases matching TRBD1. The CDR3 totals 13 residues. The trim removed 4 bases at V and 4 bases at J, leaving 5 bases unmatched. Germline assignment: CDR1 SGHNT and CDR2 YYREEE (reference sequence). CDR3 in amino acids: CASSVYRGYEQYF. CDR3 nucleotide sequence: TGTGCCAGCAGCGTTTACAGGGGTTACGAGCAGTACTTC.

This clone was recorded only once. CDR3 sequence (DNA): TGTGCCAGCAGCCTGACTCGCGAGCAGTACTTC. Protein: CASSLTREQYF. The chain has TRBV2 and TRBJ2-7; D is unresolved. V was pared by 6 bases and J by 6 bases, with 9 bases between. This CDR3 has 11 residues. Germline-derived CDR1 and CDR2 are SNHLY and FYNNEI.

The chain links TRBV27 to TRBJ2-7; a possible D gene is TRBD2 (6 bases). The CDR3 is made up of 16 amino acids. V lost 2 bases and J 2 bases, leaving 16 bases between the germline ends. CDR1 is MNHEY and CDR2 is SMNVEV in the germline V gene (reference sequence). The CDR3 protein is CASSLKVVGGPYEQYF. The CDR3 region has the DNA TGTGCCAGCAGTTTAAAGGTCGTCGGGGGTCCCTACGAGCAGTACTTC.

This clone showed up just once. The gene calls are TRBV7-9 and TRBJ1-3; D not resolved. This CDR3 is built from 14 residues. V was trimmed by 1 base and J by 0 bases, leaving 4 bases between them. The germline V gene encodes CDR1 SEHNR and CDR2 FQNEAQ (reference sequence). For the CDR3, the DNA is TGTGCCAGCAGCTTAGACAGCTCTGGAAACACCATATATTTT. Protein: CASSLDSSGNTIYF.

This clone was seen just once. The chain joins TRBV2 to TRBJ1-1; TRBD1 agrees at 7 bases. This CDR3 spans 14 amino acids. In germline, CDR1 is SNHLY, CDR2 FYNNEI. V was pared by 5 bases and J by 1 base, with 4 bases of the junction left unmatched. Here the CDR3 reads CASSLQGRNTEAFF. The CDR3 bases are TGTGCCAGCAGTTTACAGGGGAGGAACACTGAAGCTTTCTTT.

This sequence joins TRBV27 and TRBJ1-5; maybe TRBD1 (6 bases). CDR1 is MNHEY, CDR2 SMNVEV, per germline (reference sequence). This CDR3 has 13 amino acids. Deletions cut 5 bases from V and 12 bases from J, with 17 bases between. CDR3 nucleotides: TGTGCCAGCAGTCCGACCTTAGGGGGTCTCCAGCATTTT. It yields the protein CASSPTLGGLQHF.

Only one count was recorded for this clone. V is TRBV7-9 and J is TRBJ2-2; the D is unclear. The CDR3 runs 18 residues. The V gene lost 5 bases and the J gene lost 2 bases, with 21 bases spanning the gap. Germline CDR1 is SEHNR and CDR2 is FQNEAQ (reference sequence). The CDR3 bases are TGTGCCAGCAGCCGTAAAATCGTCGAGGTCAAAAACACCGGGGAGCTGTTTTTT. As protein: CASSRKIVEVKNTGELFF.

As concerns this clone: Other DNA sequences in the same sample also yield this CDR3. V is TRBV7-2 and J is TRBJ2-1, with 15 positions matching TRBD2. Germline V gives CDR1 SGHTA, CDR2 FQGNSA. The CDR3 loop spans 15 amino acids. V was pared by 5 bases and J by 10 bases, with 6 bases of the junction left unmatched. CDR3 in amino acids: CASSPPGLAGGEQFF. The CDR3 coding sequence is TGTGCCAGCAGCCCACCGGGACTAGCGGGGGGCGAGCAGTTCTTC.

The chain couples TRBV11-2 to TRBJ2-2; D is ambiguous. The germline V gene has CDR1 SGHAT and CDR2 FQNNGV. The ends were cut back, 5 bases at V and 0 bases at J, with 10 bases in the middle. The CDR3 contains 15 residues. CDR3 sequence (DNA): TGTGCCAGCAGCAAACAAGACACGAACACCGGGGAGCTGTTTTTT. Its protein is CASSKQDTNTGELFF.